This T cell receptor (beta chain) was obtained from a study of graft-versus-host responses after intestinal transplantation. The protocol was immunoSEQ multiplex PCR, while the TCRdb copy is restricted to in-frame clones and leaves out a portion. Of more than 20,000 clones in the sample, nearly 90% were seen once. V lost 0 bases and J lost 1, with 13 bases in between. Looked up from germline, CDR1 is MNHNS and CDR2 is SASEGT. CDR3 length: 16 amino acids. The chain employs TRBV6-1 and TRBJ2-7; D is possibly TRBD1 or TRBD2 (5 bases each). The TCR originated in a human patient who received an intestinal transplant, so some T cells may come from the graft donor. This specimen consisted of PBMCs, obtained approximately 65 days after intestinal transplantation. CDR3 region: CASSEAGTQGSYEQYF. As DNA, the CDR3 is TGTGCCAGCAGTGAAGCCGGGACCCAAGGGTCCTACGAGCAGTACTTC.